These T cell receptor beta chains were read from a single sample in a study of blood T cell repertoires in COVID-19. Sequencing used immunoSEQ multiplex PCR; TCRdb keeps in-frame clones, though not all of them. The sample has 100,000 to 150,000 clones; approximately 70% are singletons. The specimen was peripheral blood. These TCRs come from a woman in her 70s with acute or convalescent COVID-19. The CDR3 runs from the conserved cysteine through the conserved F or W. Each record gives: J gene, V gene, D gene, clone size, CDR3 protein, CDR3 DNA. The D gene is left open where the match is weak. Size tells how often a clone was seen (once, few, many) or the class of an expanded clone, and some rows leave it out.

>TRBJ2-6|TRBV5-1|TRBD2|few
CASSRTSGSGANVLTF
TGCGCCAGCAGTCGGACTAGCGGGAGTGGGGCCAACGTCCTGACTTTC
>TRBJ1-1|TRBV11-2|.|.
CASSLMTGNTEAFF
TGTGCCAGCAGCTTAATGACAGGGAACACTGAAGCTTTCTTT
>TRBJ2-1|TRBV19|TRBD1|.
CASSEITGGYTIDNEQFF
TGTGCCAGTAGCGAGATTACAGGGGGCTATACTATAGACAATGAGCAGTTCTTC
>TRBJ2-2|TRBV5-1|.|.
CASSLNGENTGELFF
TGCGCCAGCAGCTTGAACGGAGAGAACACCGGGGAGCTGTTTTTT
>TRBJ2-7|TRBV29-1|.|.
CSVSVGQGTREQYF
TGCAGCGTTTCCGTCGGGCAGGGTACACGTGAGCAGTACTTC
>TRBJ2-4|TRBV5-5|.|.
CASSHEGDLAKNIQYF
TGTGCCAGCAGCCACGAAGGGGATTTAGCCAAAAACATTCAGTACTTC
>TRBJ1-5|TRBV4-3|.|few
CASSPNSSPVSNQPQHF
TGCGCCAGCAGCCCCAACAGTTCGCCCGTTAGCAATCAGCCCCAGCATTTT
>TRBJ1-5|TRBV10-3|TRBD1|.
CATTGTGGGQPQHF
TGTGCCACCACCGGGACAGGGGGCGGACAGCCCCAGCATTTT
>TRBJ2-1|TRBV9|.|.
CASSGSSGNEQFF
TGTGCCAGCAGCGGTAGCTCGGGGAATGAGCAGTTCTTC
>TRBJ1-1|TRBV6-5|TRBD1|once
CASRSGGLNTEAFF
TGTGCCAGCAGATCAGGGGGCCTCAACACTGAAGCTTTCTTT
>TRBJ1-2|TRBV3-1/TRBV3-2|TRBD1|.
CASSQDSRQGNGYTF
TGTGCCAGCAGCCAAGATTCGAGACAGGGGAATGGCTACACCTTC
>TRBJ2-7|TRBV6-2/TRBV6-3|.|.
CASSYDRDEQYF
TGTGCCAGCAGTTACGACAGAGACGAGCAGTACTTC
>TRBJ1-1|TRBV7-6|.|few
CASSPNSRGANTEAFF
TGTGCCAGCAGCCCCAACTCCCGGGGGGCGAACACTGAAGCTTTCTTT
>TRBJ1-3|TRBV18|TRBD1|few
CASSRQGASGNTIYF
TGTGCCAGCTCACGGCAGGGGGCGTCGGGAAACACCATATATTTT
>TRBJ2-1|TRBV5-1|.|.
CASSLGQTQYNEQFF
TGCGCCAGCAGCTTGGGACAGACTCAATACAATGAGCAGTTCTTC
>TRBJ2-2|TRBV19|.|.
CASSRDRTNTGELFF
TGTGCCAGTAGCCGAGACAGGACAAACACCGGGGAGCTGTTTTTT
>TRBJ2-7|TRBV4-3|.|.
CASSPKVSNYEQYF
TGCGCCAGCAGCCCCAAGGTTAGCAACTACGAGCAGTACTTC
>TRBJ2-7|TRBV29-1|.|.
CSVRRLLTYEQYF
TGCAGCGTACGGCGACTGCTAACTTACGAGCAGTACTTC
>TRBJ2-2|TRBV5-1|.|.
CASSETANTGELFF
TGCGCCAGCAGCGAGACTGCGAACACCGGGGAGCTGTTTTTT
>TRBJ1-5|TRBV6-2/TRBV6-3|TRBD1|.
CASSYVDRGQPQHF
TGTGCCAGCAGTTATGTGGACAGGGGACAGCCCCAGCATTTT
>TRBJ2-4|TRBV6-1|TRBD2|.
CASSDSASGGVAKNIQYF
TGTGCCAGCAGTGATTCGGCTAGCGGGGGGGTAGCCAAAAACATTCAGTACTTC
>TRBJ2-3|TRBV6-5|.|.
CASSYGSGRTDTQYF
TGTGCCAGCAGTTACGGTAGCGGACGCACAGATACGCAGTATTTT
>TRBJ1-1|TRBV6-2/TRBV6-3|TRBD1|.
CASSSQGGNTEAFF
TGTGCCAGCAGTTCTCAGGGGGGGAACACTGAAGCTTTCTTT
>TRBJ2-7|TRBV27|TRBD1|.
CASSFAWTGAYEQYF
TGTGCCAGCAGTTTTGCGTGGACAGGGGCCTACGAGCAGTACTTC
>TRBJ2-1|TRBV6-5|.|.
CASSYGLNNEQFF
TGTGCCAGCAGTTATGGTCTAAACAATGAGCAGTTCTTC
>TRBJ1-2|TRBV12-3/TRBV12-4|.|.
CASSFRERGYTF
TGTGCCAGCAGTTTCAGGGAACGGGGCTACACCTTC
>TRBJ1-2|TRBV5-1|.|few
CASSLGVAGRYGYTF
TGCGCCAGCAGCTTGGGCGTAGCAGGGCGTTATGGCTACACCTTC
>TRBJ2-1|TRBV20-1|.|once
CSASGDYNEQFF
TGCAGTGCTAGTGGCGACTATAATGAGCAGTTCTTC
>TRBJ2-1|TRBV7-6|.|.
CASSSVPGEEQFF
TGTGCCAGCAGCAGCGTCCCCGGGGAAGAGCAGTTCTTC
>TRBJ1-6|TRBV7-9|.|.
CASSLGDMNSPLHF
TGTGCCAGCAGCTTAGGGGACATGAATTCACCCCTCCACTTT
>TRBJ2-1|TRBV14|TRBD1|.
CASSQAIDRGFYNEQFF
TGTGCCAGCAGCCAAGCCATTGACAGGGGGTTCTACAATGAGCAGTTCTTC
>TRBJ1-3|TRBV11-2|.|.
CASSLGEVGNTIYF
TGTGCCAGCAGCTTAGGGGAGGTCGGAAACACCATATATTTT
>TRBJ1-2|TRBV2|TRBD1|.
CASSEDRGNGYTF
TGTGCCAGCAGTGAGGACAGGGGGAATGGCTACACCTTC
>TRBJ2-7|TRBV10-2|.|.
CASSNGIYEQYF
TGCGCCAGCAGCAACGGGATCTACGAGCAGTACTTC
>TRBJ2-7|TRBV6-5|TRBD1|.
CASSLETGGYEQYF
TGTGCCAGCAGCTTAGAGACAGGGGGATACGAGCAGTACTTC
>TRBJ1-1|TRBV5-6|TRBD1|.
CASSWGDRVNTEAFF
TGTGCCAGCAGCTGGGGTGACAGGGTCAACACTGAAGCTTTCTTT
>TRBJ2-7|TRBV4-1|TRBD2|.
CASSQVGAGGYEQYF
TGCGCCAGCAGCCAAGTCGGAGCGGGAGGTTACGAGCAGTACTTC